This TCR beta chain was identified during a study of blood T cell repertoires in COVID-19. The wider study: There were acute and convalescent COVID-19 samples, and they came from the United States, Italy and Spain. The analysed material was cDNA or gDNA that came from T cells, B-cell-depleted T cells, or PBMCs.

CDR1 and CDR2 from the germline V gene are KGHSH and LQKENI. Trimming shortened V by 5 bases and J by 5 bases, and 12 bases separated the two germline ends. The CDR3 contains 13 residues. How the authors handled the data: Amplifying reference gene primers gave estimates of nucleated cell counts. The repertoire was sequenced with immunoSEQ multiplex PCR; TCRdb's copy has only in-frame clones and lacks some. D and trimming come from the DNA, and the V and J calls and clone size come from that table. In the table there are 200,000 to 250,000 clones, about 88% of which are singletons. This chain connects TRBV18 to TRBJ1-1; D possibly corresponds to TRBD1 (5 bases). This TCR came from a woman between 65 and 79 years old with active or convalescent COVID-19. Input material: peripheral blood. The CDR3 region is CASSTSGRTEAFF. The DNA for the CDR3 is TGTGCCAGCTCAACTTCAGGGCGAACTGAAGCTTTCTTT.